These T cell receptor beta chains were read from a single sample in a study of cytomegalovirus exposure and HLA in healthy donors. Measured with immunoSEQ multiplex PCR; TCRdb has only the in-frame clones, and not every one. The table has roughly 150,000 clones, around 90% seen once; the top ten hold around 3%. The sample taken for sequencing was PBMCs. These receptors were obtained from a man aged 18 to 35 in good health and CMV-seronegative. CDR3s include the opening cysteine and the closing phenylalanine or tryptophan. The D gene is left open where the match is weak. Size is stated for part of the rows, as once, few or many counts, or as a class when the clone is expanded.

clone size: .; J gene: TRBJ1-1; D gene: .; V gene: TRBV15; CDR3 DNA: TGTGCCACCAGCAGACAGGAGAACACTGAAGCTTTCTTT; CDR3 protein: CATSRQENTEAFF
clone size: .; J gene: TRBJ1-2; D gene: .; V gene: TRBV5-1; CDR3 DNA: TGCGCCACCTCCCGGGCAGGGAACTATGGCTACACCTTC; CDR3 protein: CATSRAGNYGYTF
clone size: .; J gene: TRBJ2-3; D gene: TRBD1; V gene: TRBV5-4; CDR3 DNA: TGTGCCAGCAGCAGGACAGGGCGAACAGATACGCAGTATTTT; CDR3 protein: CASSRTGRTDTQYF
clone size: once; J gene: TRBJ2-3; D gene: .; V gene: TRBV18; CDR3 DNA: TGTGCCAGCTCGCATGCGAGGGCGCACACAGATACGCAGTATTTT; CDR3 protein: CASSHARAHTDTQYF
clone size: .; J gene: TRBJ1-3; D gene: .; V gene: TRBV5-1; CDR3 DNA: TGCGCCAGCAGCATCGGGACTATCTCTGGAAACACCATATATTTT; CDR3 protein: CASSIGTISGNTIYF
clone size: .; J gene: TRBJ1-5; D gene: .; V gene: TRBV5-6; CDR3 DNA: TGTGCCAGCAGCCGAAGGTCCATGGGCGGGTCGGGCAATCAGCCCCAGCATTTT; CDR3 protein: CASSRRSMGGSGNQPQHF
clone size: .; J gene: TRBJ2-3; D gene: TRBD2; V gene: TRBV2; CDR3 DNA: TGTGCCAGCACGAGCATGACTAGCGAAAGCACAGATACGCAGTATTTT; CDR3 protein: CASTSMTSESTDTQYF
clone size: .; J gene: TRBJ2-2; D gene: TRBD2; V gene: TRBV5-5; CDR3 DNA: TGTGCCAGCAGCTTACTAGCGGGGCTGAACACCGGGGAGCTGTTTTTT; CDR3 protein: CASSLLAGLNTGELFF
clone size: .; J gene: TRBJ2-7; D gene: .; V gene: TRBV28; CDR3 DNA: TGTGCCAGCAGCTTATACCGGTGGGGACAAGTCGACTACGAGCAGTACTTC; CDR3 protein: CASSLYRWGQVDYEQYF
clone size: .; J gene: TRBJ1-5; D gene: TRBD1; V gene: TRBV6-1; CDR3 DNA: TGTGCCAGCAGCGCGGACAGGACGAACAATCAGCCCCAGCATTTT; CDR3 protein: CASSADRTNNQPQHF
clone size: .; J gene: TRBJ2-7; D gene: TRBD2; V gene: TRBV18; CDR3 DNA: TGTGCCAGCTCGCTCGAGGGGCGGGAGCCCCACGAGCAGTACTTC; CDR3 protein: CASSLEGREPHEQYF
clone size: .; J gene: TRBJ2-2; D gene: .; V gene: TRBV7-9; CDR3 DNA: TGTGCCAGCAGCCCCCGCGAGTTAGGGGCCGGGGAGCTGTTTTTT; CDR3 protein: CASSPRELGAGELFF
clone size: .; J gene: TRBJ2-1; D gene: TRBD2; V gene: TRBV5-6; CDR3 DNA: TGTGCCAGCAGCGCGGGGACTAGCGGATACAATGAGCAGTTCTTC; CDR3 protein: CASSAGTSGYNEQFF
clone size: .; J gene: TRBJ2-3; D gene: TRBD2; V gene: TRBV4-2; CDR3 DNA: TGTGCCAGCAGCCAAGATCGGGGGGGGGTAGATACGCAGTATTTT; CDR3 protein: CASSQDRGGVDTQYF
clone size: .; J gene: TRBJ2-1; D gene: .; V gene: TRBV27; CDR3 DNA: TGTGCCAGCAGTTTTAGAGGGTTTGAGCAGTTCTTC; CDR3 protein: CASSFRGFEQFF
clone size: .; J gene: TRBJ2-1; D gene: .; V gene: TRBV10-3; CDR3 DNA: TGTGCCAGCCTCCAGGGGCCCGATGAGCAGTTCTTC; CDR3 protein: CASLQGPDEQFF
clone size: .; J gene: TRBJ2-3; D gene: .; V gene: TRBV5-4; CDR3 DNA: TGTGCCAGCAGCTTGGGGGAAAGTAAAGGAGGTACGCAGTATTTT; CDR3 protein: CASSLGESKGGTQYF
clone size: .; J gene: TRBJ2-7; D gene: TRBD1; V gene: TRBV6-1; CDR3 DNA: TGTGCCAGCAGTGAACCCGGGACAGTTAGCTCCTACGAGCAGTACTTC; CDR3 protein: CASSEPGTVSSYEQYF
clone size: .; J gene: TRBJ2-3; D gene: .; V gene: TRBV6-4; CDR3 DNA: TGTGCCAGCAGTGAGCAGGGTTTGAATACGCAGTATTTT; CDR3 protein: CASSEQGLNTQYF
clone size: .; J gene: TRBJ2-3; D gene: TRBD1; V gene: TRBV5-8; CDR3 DNA: TGTGCCAGCAGCTTGGGACAGGGTAGCACAGATACGCAGTATTTT; CDR3 protein: CASSLGQGSTDTQYF
clone size: .; J gene: TRBJ1-2; D gene: .; V gene: TRBV12-5; CDR3 DNA: TGTGCTAGTGGTTTGGTCTCGGTTACAGGGTTAAGGGGCTACACCTTC; CDR3 protein: CASGLVSVTGLRGYTF
clone size: few; J gene: TRBJ2-7; D gene: TRBD1; V gene: TRBV19; CDR3 DNA: TGTGCCAGTAGTCCTCAGACGGACAGGAGGAGGACCTACGAGCAGTACTTC; CDR3 protein: CASSPQTDRRRTYEQYF
clone size: .; J gene: TRBJ2-1; D gene: .; V gene: TRBV5-8; CDR3 DNA: TGTGCCAGCAGCAGTCTTCCACTCTACAATGAGCAGTTCTTC; CDR3 protein: CASSSLPLYNEQFF
clone size: .; J gene: TRBJ1-5; D gene: TRBD1; V gene: TRBV30; CDR3 DNA: TGTGCCTGGTCGAAGACCGGGACAGGGGAGGGGTACCCCCAGCATTTT; CDR3 protein: CAWSKTGTGEGYPQHF